The 24 T cell receptor beta chains listed next were all sequenced from one sample in a study of T cell changes during pregnancy in multiple sclerosis. TCRdb keeps only in-frame clones here, not all; method: immunoSEQ multiplex PCR. The sample records 55,000 or so clones, approximately 92% being singletons. Source: CD4+ T cells from peripheral blood mononuclear cells, taken after pregnancy. Source of these receptors: a female donor with multiple sclerosis, enrolled in a pregnancy study.

The rearrangement links TRBV7-9 to TRBJ2-5, with D possibly matching TRBD1 (6 bases). Germline V lookup: CDR1 SEHNR, CDR2 FQNEAQ (reference sequence). The CDR3 has 15 amino acids. V lost 3 bases and J lost 3, with 14 bases in between. The CDR3: CASSLSGVVKETQYF. CDR3 DNA sequence: TGTGCCAGCAGCTTGTCAGGGGTTGTTAAAGAGACCCAGTACTTC.

The V and J genes are TRBV13 and TRBJ1-4, with 7 nucleotides matching TRBD1. CDR1 is PRHDT and CDR2 is FYEKMQ in the germline V gene (reference sequence). CDR3 length equals 15 residues. J gave up 13 bases and V 5 bases, and 16 bases lay outside the gene matches. CDR3 coding DNA: TGTGCCAGCAGCCCCAGACAGGGAGGTGCTTTGGGACTGTTTTTT. Its protein is CASSPRQGGALGLFF. The full variable domain, rest sourced from reference TRBV13 and TRBJ1-4, is AAGVIQSPRHLIKEKRETATLKCYPIPRHDTVYWYQQGPGQDPQFLISFYEKMQSDKGSIPDRFSAQQFSDYHSELNMSSLELGDSALYFCASSPRQGGALGLFFGSGTQLSVL.

The sample holds one count of this clone. The chain joins TRBV19 to TRBJ1-2, with D tentatively TRBD1 (5 bases). The CDR3 totals 15 residues. Germline V gene data show CDR1 as LNHDA and CDR2 as SQIVND (reference sequence). V lost 6 bases and J 4 bases, leaving 18 bases between the germline ends. The CDR3: CASSLTKQVPYGYTF. The CDR3 bases are TGTGCCAGTAGCCTTACTAAACAGGTCCCCTATGGCTACACCTTC.

V and J are TRBV5-1 and TRBJ1-2; 7 bases align to TRBD1. Germline lookup yields CDR1 SGHRS and CDR2 YFSETQ. The ends lost 5 bases at V and 2 bases at J; junction bases unmatched: 9. The CDR3 runs 15 residues. This chain's CDR3 is CASRGAGTVNYGYTF. The CDR3 DNA follows: TGCGCCAGCAGGGGGGCCGGGACAGTAAACTATGGCTACACCTTC.

The count of this clone is one. The gene calls are TRBV19 and TRBJ2-7; D is perhaps TRBD1 (6 bases). The V gene's germline CDR1 is LNHDA and CDR2 SQIVND (reference sequence). V lost 3 bases to trimming and J lost 7 bases, with 10 bases between them. CDR3 length equals 12 residues. The CDR3 bases are TGTGCCAGTAGTATTCAACAGGGTGAGCAGTACTTC. Amino acid sequence: CASSIQQGEQYF.

This chain uses TRBV6-1 with TRBJ2-7, with 7 bases lining up with TRBD1. Germline loops: CDR1 MNHNS, CDR2 SASEGT. Losses at the gene ends were 5 bases for V and 0 bases for J; bases not matched to a gene: 7. There are 15 residues in the CDR3. The CDR3 spells CASSPGTASSYEQYF. In DNA form, the CDR3 reads TGTGCCAGCAGTCCTGGGACAGCTAGCTCCTACGAGCAGTACTTC.

The rearrangement joins TRBV5-1 to TRBJ1-4, with no clear D. The CDR3 is 13 residues long. The germline gives CDR1 SGHRS, CDR2 YFSETQ. V shed 5 bases and J shed 14 bases, with 19 bases lying between them. CDR3 loop: CASRMEGVGVLFF. The CDR3 bases are TGCGCCAGCAGGATGGAGGGTGTTGGGGTTCTGTTTTTT.

This clone has only a few counts. The V gene is TRBV2, the J gene TRBJ1-2; 7 bases line up with TRBD1. The V and J ends lost 5 bases and 4 bases, in that order; junction bases with no gene match: 7. CDR1 is SNHLY, CDR2 FYNNEI, per germline. The CDR3 sequence is 14 residues long. CDR3 nucleotide sequence: TGTGCCAGCAGTCGGGACAGTCAATCCTATGGCTACACCTTC. Its protein product is CASSRDSQSYGYTF.

This clone has just one count. This chain links TRBV2 with TRBJ2-5, with 10 bases aligning to TRBD2. The germline V gene has CDR1 SNHLY and CDR2 FYNNEI. This CDR3 has 16 amino acids. J gave up 1 base and V 2 bases, and 4 bases lay outside the gene matches. The CDR3 spells CASSESASGGQETQYF. The CDR3 DNA sequence: TGTGCCAGCAGTGAATCGGCTAGCGGGGGCCAAGAGACCCAGTACTTC.

The rearrangement uses TRBV5-1 and TRBJ1-1, with D possibly being TRBD1 (5 bases). Trimming stripped 5 bases from V and 6 bases from J, with 11 bases between. Germline V gene lookup returns CDR1 SGHRS and CDR2 YFSETQ. The CDR3 covers 12 residues. CDR3 DNA sequence: TGCGCCAGCAGGGGGCAAGTCGCTGAAGCTTTCTTT. Amino acids: CASRGQVAEAFF.

The V gene is TRBV6-5, the J gene TRBJ1-3; D is possibly TRBD1 (5 bases). The germline V gene has CDR1 MNHEY and CDR2 SVGAGI. Trimming shortened V by 6 bases and J by 4 bases, and 10 bases separated the two germline ends. This CDR3 spans 13 amino acids. CDR3 sequence (DNA): TGTGCCAGCAGAGATACAGGCGGAAACACCATATATTTT. Amino acid sequence: CASRDTGGNTIYF.

The chain is built from TRBV15 and TRBJ2-7, with 7 bases identical to TRBD2. CDR1 is LNHNV and CDR2 is YYDKDF in the germline V gene (reference sequence). This CDR3 spans 16 amino acids. The V and J ends lost 1 base and 4 bases, in that order; junction bases with no gene match: 10. CDR3 bases: TGTGCCACCAGCAGAGGCCCCCTGGGGGGGGAGTACGAGCAGTACTTC. Translating it yields CATSRGPLGGEYEQYF. The full variable domain, completed using reference TRBV15 and TRBJ2-7, is DAMVIQNPRYQVTQFGKPVTLSCSQTLNHNVMYWYQQKSSQAPKLLFHYYDKDFNNEADTPDNFQSRRPNTSFCFLDIRSPGLGDTAMYLCATSRGPLGGEYEQYFGPGTRLTVT.

The CDR3 loop reads CASSYGTGSLADGYTF. Here the CDR3 DNA reads TGTGCCAGCAGCTATGGGACAGGGAGTCTCGCCGATGGCTACACCTTC. The V and J genes are TRBV9 and TRBJ1-2, with 9 positions matching TRBD1. Per the germline V gene, CDR1 is SGDLS and CDR2 is YYNGEE. The length of the CDR3 is 16 residues. V shed 4 bases and J 6 bases; nucleotides not matched to a gene: 13.

The gene calls are TRBV20-1 and TRBJ1-2; 9 bases are shared with TRBD1. CDR3 length equals 11 residues. In germline, CDR1 is DFQATT, CDR2 SNEGSKA (reference sequence). Losses at the gene ends were 8 bases for V and 8 bases for J; bases not matched to a gene: 6. The CDR3 is CSLQGAGGYTF. The CDR3 DNA is TGCAGTTTACAGGGGGCGGGGGGCTACACCTTC.

V and J are TRBV6-5 and TRBJ2-7; possible D gene TRBD2, 5 bases. Trimming took off 6 bases at V and 4 bases at J, with 19 bases between the two ends. Germline V gene sequence: CDR1 MNHEY, CDR2 SVGAGI. The CDR3 is made up of 15 amino acids. The CDR3 here is CASRILRSRVYEQYF. The DNA of the CDR3 is TGTGCCAGCAGAATCCTACGCTCGCGGGTATACGAGCAGTACTTC.

The chain couples TRBV30 to TRBJ1-6; D perhaps matches TRBD1 (5 bases). The CDR3 spans 15 residues. The V gene's germline CDR1 is GTSNPN and CDR2 SVGIG (reference sequence). The germline V and J ends were trimmed by 3 bases and 2 bases, with 11 bases remaining between them. The CDR3 DNA follows: TGTGCCTGGAGACGGGGGGTGCCCTATAATTCACCCCTCCACTTT. Residues: CAWRRGVPYNSPLHF.

This chain links TRBV6-5 with TRBJ2-1; TRBD1 agrees at 11 bases. This CDR3 is 15 amino acids long. CDR1 is MNHEY and CDR2 is SVGAGI in the germline V gene. With 6 bases clipped from V and 2 bases from J, the junction kept 3 bases outside the gene matches. The CDR3 here is CASRRTGGPYNEQFF. CDR3 coding DNA: TGTGCCAGCAGAAGGACAGGGGGCCCCTACAATGAGCAGTTCTTC.

This clone was counted a single time. The chain combines TRBV9 with TRBJ2-5; 8 positions match TRBD2. Germline CDR1 reads SGDLS; CDR2 reads YYNGEE. V lost 3 bases, J lost 5 bases, and 12 bases stayed unmatched. The CDR3 covers 16 residues. The CDR3 coding sequence is TGTGCCAGCAGCGCTCTTAGCGGGGCCATCTGGGAGACCCAGTACTTC. Its translation: CASSALSGAIWETQYF.

The chain links TRBV13 to TRBJ2-3; D not resolved. This CDR3 contains 14 residues. Germline-derived CDR1 and CDR2 are PRHDT and FYEKMQ (reference sequence). V lost 2 bases and J 1 base, leaving 7 bases between the germline ends. The CDR3 loop reads CASSLSAGTDTQYF. The CDR3 region has the DNA TGTGCCAGCAGCTTATCGGCGGGCACAGATACGCAGTATTTT. Variable domain in full (rest from reference TRBV13 and TRBJ2-3): AAGVIQSPRHLIKEKRETATLKCYPIPRHDTVYWYQQGPGQDPQFLISFYEKMQSDKGSIPDRFSAQQFSDYHSELNMSSLELGDSALYFCASSLSAGTDTQYFGPGTRLTVL.

This chain uses TRBV6-5 with TRBJ1-2; 9 bases line up with TRBD1. Losses at the gene ends were 2 bases for V and 2 bases for J; bases not matched to a gene: 6. The CDR3 consists of 16 residues. Per the germline V gene, CDR1 is MNHEY and CDR2 is SVGAGI. CDR3 in DNA: TGTGCCAGCAGTTACGCGGACAGGGGTGGCAACTATGGCTACACCTTC. It yields the protein CASSYADRGGNYGYTF.

V and J are TRBV6-5 and TRBJ1-1, with D tentatively TRBD1 (6 bases). V was clipped by 7 bases and J by 5 bases, with 14 bases between them. The germline V gene encodes CDR1 MNHEY and CDR2 SVGAGI. This CDR3 has 13 amino acids. The CDR3 DNA reads TGTGCCAGCAAGGGCAGGGGAAGAACTGAAGCTTTCTTT. It translates to CASKGRGRTEAFF.

V and J are TRBV5-4 and TRBJ1-1, with D tentatively TRBD1 (6 bases). The CDR3 sequence is 14 residues long. Trimming cost V 3 bases and J 2 bases, with 11 bases left between them. CDR1 is SGHNT and CDR2 is YYREEE in the germline V gene (reference sequence). CDR3 sequence reads: CASSSQGRNTEAFF. DNA of the CDR3: TGTGCCAGCAGCTCACAGGGTCGTAACACTGAAGCTTTCTTT.

The chain recombines TRBV5-4 with TRBJ2-7; perhaps TRBD2 as D (6 bases). The length of the CDR3 is 15 residues. The ends were cut back, 2 bases at V and 5 bases at J, with 17 bases in the middle. Germline loops: CDR1 SGHNT, CDR2 YYREEE (reference sequence). As DNA, the CDR3 is TGTGCCAGCAGCTTCGGGAGCCGGGGAGTCCACGAGCAGTACTTC. Amino acids: CASSFGSRGVHEQYF.

The CDR3, as DNA: TGTGCCAGCTCACCTGCTTACAGGGGGGACTATGGCTACACCTTC. It yields the protein CASSPAYRGDYGYTF. The chain recombines TRBV18 with TRBJ1-2, with TRBD1 matching 8 bases. V shed 3 bases and J 3 bases; nucleotides not matched to a gene: 6. This CDR3 spans 15 amino acids. The germline V gene has CDR1 KGHSH and CDR2 LQKENI.